The 18 T cell receptor beta chains reported below all come from one sample, sequenced in a study of identical twins. TCRdb passed the 5' RACE reads through MiXCR, listing each CDR3 protein once. The table shows just over 450,000 distinct CDR3 sequences, with approximately 14% occurring only once. Separately, the same data were catalogued under a study of yellow fever vaccine responses in identical twins.

Sequencing used CD4+ T cells sorted from blood. The receptor source for this set is a woman aged 18-29 years in good health.

The chain has TRBV20-1 and TRBJ2-7; weak D call: TRBD2 (6 bases). The CDR3 is 13 amino acids. Between the trimmed V and J ends, which lost 3 bases and 7 bases, there was a span of 16 bases. Per the germline V gene, CDR1 is DFQATT and CDR2 is SNEGSKA (reference sequence). The CDR3 reads CSASREALLEQYF. The CDR3 nucleotides are TGCAGTGCTAGCAGGGAGGCCTTACTGGAGCAGTACTTC.

This clonotype occurred a few times. The J gene is TRBJ1-2, the V gene TRBV28; unclear D gene. The CDR3 is 15 amino acids. Trimming pared 5 bases from V and 4 bases from J, leaving 17 bases between. Per germline, CDR1 MDHEN and CDR2 SYDVKM. The CDR3 coding sequence is TGTGCCAGCAGTCGCCGACTGGGTTTCGGCTATGGCTACACCTTC. This gives the protein CASSRRLGFGYGYTF.

The V and J genes are TRBV24-1 and TRBJ2-7; 7 positions match TRBD1. CDR3 length: 14 amino acids. The germline V gene encodes CDR1 KGHDR and CDR2 SFDVKD. Unmatched junction bases numbered 6, after V lost 6 bases and J lost 2 bases. The CDR3 region is CATSSTGLPYEQYF. The CDR3 nucleotides read TGTGCCACCAGTTCGACAGGGTTACCCTACGAGCAGTACTTC.

This clonotype showed up just a few times. V gene TRBV30 combines with J gene TRBJ1-1, with D possibly being TRBD1 (6 bases). Trimming cost V 1 base and J 6 bases, with 12 bases left between them. The CDR3 contains 13 residues. CDR1 and CDR2 from the germline V gene are GTSNPN and SVGIG (reference sequence). CDR3 protein: CAWSGQVLSEAFF. CDR3 coding DNA: TGTGCCTGGAGTGGACAGGTGCTTTCTGAAGCTTTCTTT.

V and J are TRBV3-1 and TRBJ2-7; D is possibly TRBD1 (6 bases). The V gene lost 4 bases and the J gene lost 2 bases, with 15 bases spanning the gap. The V gene's germline CDR1 is LGHDT and CDR2 YNNKEL (reference sequence). This CDR3 has 15 amino acids. In DNA form, the CDR3 reads TGTGCCAGCAGCCCGGACAGTCTGGGACCCTACGAGCAGTACTTC. This codes for CASSPDSLGPYEQYF.

This clonotype was seen only a few times. The V gene is TRBV6-2 or TRBV6-3, the J gene TRBJ2-5; D possibly corresponds to TRBD1 (6 bases). The CDR3 runs to 15 residues. With 2 bases removed from V and 5 bases from J, the gap between germline ends came to 15 bases. Germline-derived CDR1 and CDR2 are MNHEY and SVGEGT. The CDR3 spells CASSYLTGKGETQYF. CDR3 DNA: TGTGCCAGCAGTTACCTCACAGGGAAGGGGGAGACCCAGTACTTC.

This clonotype was observed a handful of times. The rearrangement uses TRBV7-2 and TRBJ2-1; 10 nucleotides agree with TRBD2. The germline V gene encodes CDR1 SGHTA and CDR2 FQGNSA. Unmatched junction bases numbered 4, after V lost 2 bases and J lost 6 bases. The CDR3 length is 15 residues. CDR3 sequence (DNA): TGTGCCAGCAGCTTAAAGCGGGGGGGACTCAATGAGCAGTTCTTC. Translation: CASSLKRGGLNEQFF. Full variable domain (outside the CDR3, taken from reference TRBV7-2 and TRBJ2-1): GAGVSQSPSNKVTEKGKDVELRCDPISGHTALYWYRQSLGQGLEFLIYFQGNSAPDKSGLPSDRFSAERTGGSVSTLTIQRTQQEDSAVYLCASSLKRGGLNEQFFGPGTRLTVL.

The gene calls are TRBV6-2 or TRBV6-3 and TRBJ2-5; D gene ambiguous. Germline lookup yields CDR1 MNHEY and CDR2 SVGEGT. V was trimmed by 11 bases and J by 0 bases, leaving 10 bases between them. The CDR3 is made up of 12 amino acids. For the CDR3, the DNA is TGTGCCGCCAACGGCTACCAAGAGACCCAGTACTTC. It encodes CAANGYQETQYF.

This clonotype has a handful of counts. The V and J genes are TRBV20-1 and TRBJ2-7, with D perhaps matching TRBD2 (5 bases). Germline V gene sequence: CDR1 DFQATT, CDR2 SNEGSKA (reference sequence). With 6 bases removed from V and 3 bases from J, the gap between germline ends came to 21 bases. The CDR3 loop spans 15 amino acids. The CDR3 region is CSAHRSPDGIYEQYF. CDR3 sequence (DNA): TGCAGTGCACATAGATCCCCGGACGGGATCTACGAGCAGTACTTC.

This clonotype appeared a few times. The chain joins TRBV18 to TRBJ2-2; a weak D match, TRBD1 (6 bases). V was trimmed by 1 base and J by 3 bases, leaving 9 bases between them. Germline V gene sequence: CDR1 KGHSH, CDR2 LQKENI. This CDR3 is 15 amino acids long. The CDR3 DNA sequence: TGTGCCAGCTCACCACTGGGGGCTTACACCGGGGAGCTGTTTTTT. Its translation is CASSPLGAYTGELFF.

The chain couples TRBV20-1 to TRBJ2-3; TRBD1 matches at 9 bases. V trimming: 6 bases; J trimming: 3 bases; junction bases outside the gene matches: 13. The CDR3 runs 16 residues. From germline, CDR1 is DFQATT and CDR2 SNEGSKA (reference sequence). This chain's CDR3 is CSATDRGRGQTDTQYF. CDR3 in DNA: TGCAGTGCCACGGACAGGGGCAGGGGACAGACAGATACGCAGTATTTT.

A few counts support this clonotype. The chain joins TRBV11-2 to TRBJ2-3, with D unclear. The CDR3 length is 14 residues. Germline-derived CDR1 and CDR2 are SGHAT and FQNNGV. Trimming removed 5 bases at V and 0 bases at J, with 9 bases between. The CDR3 bases are TGTGCCAGCAGCCCAATATTTAGCACAGATACGCAGTATTTT. It translates to CASSPIFSTDTQYF. The whole variable domain, filled in from reference TRBV11-2 and TRBJ2-3, reads EAGVAQSPRYKIIEKRQSVAFWCNPISGHATLYWYQQILGQGPKLLIQFQNNGVVDDSQLPKDRFSAERLKGVDSTLKIQPAKLEDSAVYLCASSPIFSTDTQYFGPGTRLTVL.

This clonotype was counted only a few times. V gene TRBV9 combines with J gene TRBJ2-2; 11 positions match TRBD2. This CDR3 is 18 amino acids long. Looked up from germline, CDR1 is SGDLS and CDR2 is YYNGEE. V lost 4 bases, J lost 5 bases, and 13 bases stayed unmatched. Written as DNA, the CDR3 is TGTGCCAGCAGCCCAACCCCCGGGACTAGCGGTACTACCGGGGAGCTGTTTTTT. The encoded protein is CASSPTPGTSGTTGELFF.

This clonotype appeared many times. The chain couples TRBV20-1 to TRBJ2-1; D unresolved. The CDR3 runs 11 residues. The germline V and J ends were trimmed by 1 base and 10 bases, with 8 bases remaining between them. Germline CDR1 DFQATT, CDR2 SNEGSKA (reference sequence). The CDR3 reads CSARGDLEQFF. In DNA, the CDR3 is TGCAGTGCTAGAGGAGATCTGGAGCAGTTCTTC.

This clonotype was detected ten times or more. This chain links TRBV20-1 with TRBJ2-7; TRBD2 aligns across 9 bases. Losses at the gene ends were 5 bases for V and 6 bases for J; bases not matched to a gene: 11. Germline V CDR1 and CDR2: DFQATT, SNEGSKA (reference sequence). The CDR3 totals 14 residues. CDR3 sequence: CSAQIIAGVSEQYF. The CDR3, as DNA: TGCAGTGCTCAAATAATAGCGGGAGTTTCCGAGCAGTACTTC.

This chain joins TRBV28 and TRBJ2-1; 9 nucleotides align to TRBD2. Trimming cost V 7 bases and J 3 bases; bases outside gene matches: 16. Germline lookup yields CDR1 MDHEN and CDR2 SYDVKM. The CDR3 consists of 18 residues. CDR3 sequence: CASTRGVGLAGFYNEQFF. The CDR3 coding sequence is TGTGCCAGCACTCGTGGGGTAGGGCTAGCGGGGTTCTACAATGAGCAGTTCTTC. Full variable domain (rest looked up from reference TRBV28 and TRBJ2-1): DVKVTQSSRYLVKRTGEKVFLECVQDMDHENMFWYRQDPGLGLRLIYFSYDVKMKEKGDIPEGYSVSREKKERFSLILESASTNQTSMYLCASTRGVGLAGFYNEQFFGPGTRLTVL.

This clonotype was picked up many times. V is TRBV27 and J is TRBJ2-7, with 12 bases fitting TRBD1. The V segment lost 5 bases and the J segment 6 bases; nucleotides outside the gene matches: 5. The germline CDR1 and CDR2 sequences are MNHEY and SMNVEV (reference sequence). The CDR3 sequence is 14 residues long. The CDR3 DNA reads TGTGCCAGCAGTCCCGGGACAGGGGGCTCCGAGCAGTACTTC. Amino acid sequence: CASSPGTGGSEQYF.

In its sample, this clonotype was seen a few times. The chain recombines TRBV5-1 with TRBJ1-1; D remains unclear. Trimming took off 2 bases at V and 11 bases at J, with 19 bases between the two ends. The CDR3 covers 14 residues. Germline V gene sequence: CDR1 SGHRS, CDR2 YFSETQ. CDR3 nucleotide sequence: TGCGCCAGCAGCTTTGCTGGTATGGAGAGACGGGCTTTCTTT. Its translation: CASSFAGMERRAFF.